This TCR beta chain was identified in a study of T cell responses to AZD1222 COVID-19 vaccine. Broader study findings: Repertoire sampling occurred only after the peak T cell response. Females outnumbered males among donors, who were mostly white British; clonal diversity was possibly underestimated. Unmutated variant regions reportedly attract nearly half of all spike-specific TCRs.

Concerning this clone itself: Antigen: not known.

This CDR3 region has 14 residues. Per germline, CDR1 ENHRY and CDR2 SYGVKD. J was trimmed by 8 bases and V by 5 bases; bases with no gene match: 8. The protocol was immunoSEQ multiplex PCR, while the TCRdb copy is restricted to in-frame clones and leaves out a portion. The repertoire consists of around 100,000 clones, with about 87% occurring once and the leading ten covering under 2%. The clonotype originates from an adult in good health. The chain links TRBV10-3 to TRBJ2-1; 8 bases line up with TRBD2. The sequences come from peripheral blood, collected on day 0 of AZD1222 vaccination. The CDR3 loop is CAISNKREYYEQFF. The CDR3 DNA is TGTGCCATCAGTAACAAGCGGGAGTACTATGAGCAGTTCTTC.